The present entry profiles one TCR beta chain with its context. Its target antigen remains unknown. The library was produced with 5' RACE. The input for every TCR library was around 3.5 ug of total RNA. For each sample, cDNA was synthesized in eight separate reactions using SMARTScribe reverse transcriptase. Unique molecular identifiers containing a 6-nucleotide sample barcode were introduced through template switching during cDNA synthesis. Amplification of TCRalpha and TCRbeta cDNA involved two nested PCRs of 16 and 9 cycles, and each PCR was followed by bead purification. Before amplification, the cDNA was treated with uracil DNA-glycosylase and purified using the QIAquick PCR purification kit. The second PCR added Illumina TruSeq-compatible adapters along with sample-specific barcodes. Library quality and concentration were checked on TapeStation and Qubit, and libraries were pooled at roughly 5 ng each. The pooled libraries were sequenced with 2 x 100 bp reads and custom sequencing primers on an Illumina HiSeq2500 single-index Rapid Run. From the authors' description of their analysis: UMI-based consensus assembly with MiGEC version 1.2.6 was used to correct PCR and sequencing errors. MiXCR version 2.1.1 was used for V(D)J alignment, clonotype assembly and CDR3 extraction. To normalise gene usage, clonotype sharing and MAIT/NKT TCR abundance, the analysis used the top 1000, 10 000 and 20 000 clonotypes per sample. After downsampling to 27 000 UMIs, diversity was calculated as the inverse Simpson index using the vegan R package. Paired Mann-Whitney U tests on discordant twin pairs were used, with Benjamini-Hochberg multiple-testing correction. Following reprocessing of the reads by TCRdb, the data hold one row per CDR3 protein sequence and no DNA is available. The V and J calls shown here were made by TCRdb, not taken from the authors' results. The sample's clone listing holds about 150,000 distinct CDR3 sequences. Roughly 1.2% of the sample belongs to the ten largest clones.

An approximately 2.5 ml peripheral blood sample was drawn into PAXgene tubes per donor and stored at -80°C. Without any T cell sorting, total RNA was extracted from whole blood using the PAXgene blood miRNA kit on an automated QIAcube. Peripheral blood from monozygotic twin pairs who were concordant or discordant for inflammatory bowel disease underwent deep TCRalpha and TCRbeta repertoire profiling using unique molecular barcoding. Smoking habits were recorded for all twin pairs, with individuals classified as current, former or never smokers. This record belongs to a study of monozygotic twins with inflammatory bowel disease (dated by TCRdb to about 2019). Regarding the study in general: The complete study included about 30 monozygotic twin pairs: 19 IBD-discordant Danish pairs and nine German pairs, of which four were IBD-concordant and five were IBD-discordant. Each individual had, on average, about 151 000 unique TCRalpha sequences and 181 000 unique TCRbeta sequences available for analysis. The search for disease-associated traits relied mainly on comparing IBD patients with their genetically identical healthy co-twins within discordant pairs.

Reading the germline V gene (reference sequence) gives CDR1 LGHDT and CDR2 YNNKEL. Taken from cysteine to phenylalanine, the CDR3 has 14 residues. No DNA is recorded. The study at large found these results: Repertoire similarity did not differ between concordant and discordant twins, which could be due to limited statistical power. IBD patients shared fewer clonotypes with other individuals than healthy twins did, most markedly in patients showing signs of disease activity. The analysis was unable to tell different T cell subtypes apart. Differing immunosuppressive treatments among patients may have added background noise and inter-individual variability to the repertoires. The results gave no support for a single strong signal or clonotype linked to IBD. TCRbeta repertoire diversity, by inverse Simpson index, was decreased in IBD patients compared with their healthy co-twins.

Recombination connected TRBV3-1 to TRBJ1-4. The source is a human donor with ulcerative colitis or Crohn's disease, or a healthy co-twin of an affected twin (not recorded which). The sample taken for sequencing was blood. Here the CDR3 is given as CASSQEYDNEKLFF.